The present T cell receptor beta chain was sequenced within a study of blood T cell repertoires in COVID-19. The table came from immunoSEQ multiplex PCR; TCRdb's copy has only in-frame clones and leaves some out. The top ten hold 11% to 15% of the sample, which has nearly 110,000 clones, approximately 80% seen once. The V and J ends lost 6 bases and 5 bases respectively, with 14 bases between them. Germline V lookup: CDR1 MNHEY, CDR2 SVGAGI. CDR3 length: 13 residues. The genes are TRBV6-5 and TRBJ2-7; D is unclear. The sample consisted of peripheral blood. This sequence was found in a woman aged 60-75 years with acute or convalescent COVID-19. CDR3 amino acids: CASRLHSSDEQYF. Written as DNA, the CDR3 is TGTGCCAGCAGGTTACACAGTTCGGACGAGCAGTACTTC.